These 15 T cell receptor beta chains originate from one sample sequenced in a study of beta chain features in type 1 diabetes. Sequenced material consisted of expressed TCRB transcripts (all of the isolated RNA was reverse transcribed). Measured with immunoSEQ multiplex PCR; TCRdb has only the in-frame clones, and not every one. Of around 170,000 clones listed, approximately 9% are singletons. Sequencing was performed on central memory CD4+ T cells from blood. The receptors derive from a woman aged 18-30 years in good health.

This clone was found a few times. The chain has TRBV5-1 and TRBJ2-2, with 8 bases aligning to TRBD1. Germline V gene lookup returns CDR1 SGHRS and CDR2 YFSETQ. This CDR3 spans 14 amino acids. The ends lost 4 bases at V and 5 bases at J; junction bases unmatched: 4. CDR3 in amino acids: CASSPGGQTGELFF. CDR3 nucleotide sequence: TGCGCCAGCAGCCCAGGGGGCCAGACCGGGGAGCTGTTTTTT.

The table lists this clone with a few counts. The V call is TRBV2, the J call TRBJ2-2; D not resolved. Trimming pared 2 bases from V and 4 bases from J, leaving 8 bases between. CDR1 SNHLY and CDR2 FYNNEI come from the germline V gene. The CDR3 runs 14 residues. The CDR3 bases are TGTGCCAGCAGTGAAACTCAAAGCACCGGGGAGCTGTTTTTT. Translating it yields CASSETQSTGELFF.

This chain connects TRBV12-5 to TRBJ2-3; no clear D gene. Germline V gene sequence: CDR1 LGHNT, CDR2 FRNRAP. The CDR3 is made up of 11 amino acids. Trimming took 3 bases from V and 4 from J, leaving 2 bases between them. In DNA form, the CDR3 reads TGTGCTAGTGGTTTCGCAGATACGCAGTATTTT. Translating gives CASGFADTQYF.

The chain employs TRBV5-1 and TRBJ2-1, with TRBD1 matching over 7 bases. Germline V gene lookup returns CDR1 SGHRS and CDR2 YFSETQ. This CDR3 is built from 20 residues. V was pared by 3 bases and J by 0 bases, with 18 bases of the junction left unmatched. CDR3 in amino acids: CASSWPPTGFFSSSYNEQFF. CDR3 nucleotides: TGCGCCAGCAGCTGGCCGCCGACAGGGTTTTTTTCCAGCTCCTACAATGAGCAGTTCTTC.

The chain recombines TRBV2 with TRBJ2-1; 7 nucleotides agree with TRBD1. The germline CDR1 and CDR2 sequences are SNHLY and FYNNEI. The CDR3 sequence is 13 residues long. V dropped 6 bases and J dropped 5; count of bases not matched to a gene: 4. The CDR3 here is CASRGQPNNEQFF. In DNA form, the CDR3 reads TGTGCCAGCAGGGGACAGCCTAACAATGAGCAGTTCTTC.

In its sample, this clone was seen a few times. This chain links TRBV7-2 with TRBJ2-3; D remains unclear. This CDR3 has 13 residues. Trimming pared 5 bases from V and 3 bases from J, leaving 9 bases between. Germline CDR1 SGHTA, CDR2 FQGNSA. The CDR3 DNA reads TGTGCCAGCAGCATCACCTATACAGATACGCAGTATTTT. Protein product: CASSITYTDTQYF.

This clone occurred a few times. The chain links TRBV7-3 to TRBJ2-5; 7 bases align to TRBD1. The CDR3 sequence is 14 residues long. The germline V gene encodes CDR1 SGHTA and CDR2 FQGTGA. Trimming cost V 8 bases and J 2 bases; bases outside gene matches: 8. DNA of the CDR3: TGTGCCAGCGGGCCGGGACAGAATCAAGAGACCCAGTACTTC. This sequence encodes CASGPGQNQETQYF. Full variable domain (rest looked up from reference TRBV7-3 and TRBJ2-5): GAGVSQTPSNKVTEKGKYVELRCDPISGHTALYWYRQSLGQGPEFLIYFQGTGAADDSGLPNDRFFAVRPEGSVSTLKIQRTERGDSAVYLCASGPGQNQETQYFGPGTRLLVL.

This clone was observed a handful of times. The chain uses TRBV2 and TRBJ2-3, with D hard to call. Trimming cost V 0 bases and J 5 bases, with 9 bases left between them. The CDR3 has 14 amino acids. Germline-derived CDR1 and CDR2 are SNHLY and FYNNEI. Here the CDR3 DNA reads TGTGCCAGCAGTGAAGCGCTTCCAGGAGATACGCAGTATTTT. Translated, it gives CASSEALPGDTQYF. Filled out from reference TRBV2 and TRBJ2-3, the complete variable domain reads EPEVTQTPSHQVTQMGQEVILRCVPISNHLYFYWYRQILGQKVEFLVSFYNNEISEKSEIFDDQFSVERPDGSNFTLKIRSTKLEDSAMYFCASSEALPGDTQYFGPGTRLTVL.

This chain connects TRBV29-1 to TRBJ2-5; possible D gene TRBD2, 5 bases. The germline V gene encodes CDR1 SQVTM and CDR2 ANQGSEA. The CDR3 runs 14 residues. The germline V and J ends were trimmed by 6 bases and 1 base, with 15 bases remaining between them. The CDR3: CSVRYGGVQETQYF. CDR3 nucleotides: TGCAGCGTCCGGTACGGAGGCGTCCAAGAGACCCAGTACTTC.

The sample holds a few counts of this clone. The chain has TRBV7-8 and TRBJ1-4; D possibly corresponds to TRBD1 (5 bases). CDR1 and CDR2 (germline): SGHVS, FQNEAQ. Trimming left V 0 bases short and J 4 bases short, with 12 bases between. This CDR3 has 16 amino acids. The CDR3 here is CASSLAEGLRNEKLFF. The CDR3 coding sequence is TGTGCCAGCAGCTTAGCGGAGGGACTCCGTAATGAAAAACTGTTTTTT.

This chain joins TRBV4-3 and TRBJ2-5; TRBD1 aligns across 7 bases. With 0 bases clipped from V and 1 base from J, the junction kept 5 bases outside the gene matches. The CDR3 extends over 16 amino acids. The germline V gene has CDR1 LGHNA and CDR2 YSLEER. CDR3 sequence: CASSQDGKGAQETQYF. The CDR3 DNA sequence: TGCGCCAGCAGCCAAGATGGAAAGGGGGCCCAAGAGACCCAGTACTTC.

The V call is TRBV30, the J call TRBJ1-1; D call uncertain. This CDR3 contains 13 residues. With 3 bases removed from V and 1 base from J, the gap between germline ends came to 9 bases. Looked up from germline, CDR1 is GTSNPN and CDR2 is SVGIG (reference sequence). The CDR3 nucleotides are TGTGCCTGGAGCCTGACATCGAACACTGAAGCTTTCTTT. Its translation is CAWSLTSNTEAFF.

This chain links TRBV5-1 with TRBJ2-6; 7 nucleotides match TRBD1. There are 17 residues in the CDR3. Losses at the gene ends were 0 bases for V and 0 bases for J; bases not matched to a gene: 3. Germline V gene data show CDR1 as SGHRS and CDR2 as YFSETQ. The CDR3 sequence is CASSLGTGRSGANVLTF. As DNA, the CDR3 is TGCGCCAGCAGCTTGGGGACAGGCCGCTCTGGGGCCAACGTCCTGACTTTC. The whole variable domain, remainder taken from reference TRBV5-1 and TRBJ2-6, is KAGVTQTPRYLIKTRGQQVTLSCSPISGHRSVSWYQQTPGQGLQFLFEYFSETQRNKGNFPGRFSGRQFSNSRSEMNVSTLELGDSALYLCASSLGTGRSGANVLTFGAGSRLTVL.

V usage is TRBV6-6 and J usage is TRBJ2-4, with a weak D call TRBD2 (6 bases). Germline V lookup: CDR1 MNHNY, CDR2 SVGAGI (reference sequence). V shed 7 bases and J shed 1 base, with 8 bases lying between them. The CDR3 has 13 amino acids. The CDR3 DNA follows: TGTGCCAGCACCCGGGAGGCCAAAAACATTCAGTACTTC. Translating it yields CASTREAKNIQYF.

The sample holds many counts of this clone. The gene calls are TRBV29-1 and TRBJ2-5; TRBD1 matches at 10 bases. Trimming cost V 0 bases and J 4 bases; bases outside gene matches: 2. Germline V gene sequence: CDR1 SQVTM, CDR2 ANQGSEA. The CDR3 covers 14 residues. CDR3 DNA sequence: TGCAGCGTTGAAGATCGACAGGGGGCAGAGACCCAGTACTTC. As protein: CSVEDRQGAETQYF.